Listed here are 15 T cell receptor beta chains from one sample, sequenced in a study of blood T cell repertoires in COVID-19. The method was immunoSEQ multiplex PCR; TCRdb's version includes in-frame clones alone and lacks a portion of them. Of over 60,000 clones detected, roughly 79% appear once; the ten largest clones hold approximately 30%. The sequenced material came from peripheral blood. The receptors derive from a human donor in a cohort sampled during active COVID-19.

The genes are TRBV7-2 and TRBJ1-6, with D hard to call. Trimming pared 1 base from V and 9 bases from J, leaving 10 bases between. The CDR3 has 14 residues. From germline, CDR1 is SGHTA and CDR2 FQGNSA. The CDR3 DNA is TGTGCCAGCAGCTTAGAACCGAGGGTTTCACCCCTCCACTTT. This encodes CASSLEPRVSPLHF.

DNA of the CDR3: TGTGCCAGCCGATTCGACAGAAGCAGGACTGAAGCTTTCTTT. It is translated as CASRFDRSRTEAFF. This rearrangement joins TRBV21-1 to TRBJ1-1; the DNA was not compared with TRBD1, the D call given in the table. TRBV21-1 is listed as a pseudogene. The CDR3 is made up of 14 amino acids.

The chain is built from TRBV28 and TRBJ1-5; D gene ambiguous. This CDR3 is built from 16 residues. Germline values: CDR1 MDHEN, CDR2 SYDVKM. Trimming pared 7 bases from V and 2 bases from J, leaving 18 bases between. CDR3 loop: CASIPPLNGGNQPQHF. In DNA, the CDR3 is TGTGCCAGCATTCCCCCTTTAAACGGTGGCAATCAGCCCCAGCATTTT.

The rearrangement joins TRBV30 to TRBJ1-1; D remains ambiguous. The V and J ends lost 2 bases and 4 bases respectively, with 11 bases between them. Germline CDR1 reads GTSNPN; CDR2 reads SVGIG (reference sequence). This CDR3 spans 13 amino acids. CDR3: CAWSKAASTEAFF. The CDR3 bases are TGTGCCTGGAGTAAGGCAGCGAGCACTGAAGCTTTCTTT.

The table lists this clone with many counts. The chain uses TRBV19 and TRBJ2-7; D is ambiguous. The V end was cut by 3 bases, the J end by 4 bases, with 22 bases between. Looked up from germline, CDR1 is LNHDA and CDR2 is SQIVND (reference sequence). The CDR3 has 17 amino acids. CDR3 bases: TGTGCCAGTAGTATGATCCCGTTGCAGGCCAAAACTTACGAGCAGTACTTC. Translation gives CASSMIPLQAKTYEQYF.

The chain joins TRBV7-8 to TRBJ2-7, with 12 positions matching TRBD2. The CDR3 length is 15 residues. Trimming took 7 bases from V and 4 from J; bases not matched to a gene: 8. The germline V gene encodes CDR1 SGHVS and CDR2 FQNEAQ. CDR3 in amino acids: CASTRLAGETYEQYF. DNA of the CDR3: TGTGCCAGCACCAGACTAGCGGGGGAGACGTACGAGCAGTACTTC.

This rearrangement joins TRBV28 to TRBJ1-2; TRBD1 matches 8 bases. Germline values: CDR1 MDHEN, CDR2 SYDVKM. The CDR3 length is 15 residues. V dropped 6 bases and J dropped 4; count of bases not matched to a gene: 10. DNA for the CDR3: TGTGCCAGCAGGATGCTCAGGGGGCAGGGCTATGGCTACACCTTC. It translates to CASRMLRGQGYGYTF.

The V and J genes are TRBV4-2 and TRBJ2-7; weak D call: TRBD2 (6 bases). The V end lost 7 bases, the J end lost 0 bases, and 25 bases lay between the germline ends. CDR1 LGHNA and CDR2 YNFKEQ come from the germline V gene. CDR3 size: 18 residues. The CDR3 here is CASNPGPGERARSYEQYF. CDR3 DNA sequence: TGTGCCAGCAACCCTGGGCCCGGGGAGCGGGCCCGCTCCTACGAGCAGTACTTC.

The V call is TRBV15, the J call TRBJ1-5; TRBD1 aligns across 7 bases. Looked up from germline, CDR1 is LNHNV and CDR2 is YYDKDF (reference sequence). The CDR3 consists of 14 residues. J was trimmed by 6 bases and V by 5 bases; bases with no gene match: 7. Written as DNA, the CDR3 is TGTGCCACCAGCCCGACAGGGCGCGGTCAGCCCCAGCATTTT. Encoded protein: CATSPTGRGQPQHF.

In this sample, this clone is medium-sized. CDR3 residues: CASRGQLKTQYF. In nucleotides, the CDR3 is TGTGCCAGCCGCGGACAGTTGAAGACCCAGTACTTC. The chain carries TRBV12-3 or TRBV12-4 and TRBJ2-5; maybe TRBD1 (6 bases). The length of the CDR3 is 12 residues. V shed 8 bases and J shed 6 bases, with 13 bases lying between them.

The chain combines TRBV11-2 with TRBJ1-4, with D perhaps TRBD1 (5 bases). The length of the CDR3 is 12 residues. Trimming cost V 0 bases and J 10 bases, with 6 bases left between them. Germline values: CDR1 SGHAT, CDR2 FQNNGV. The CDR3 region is CASSLERGKLFF. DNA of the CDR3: TGTGCCAGCAGCTTAGAAAGGGGAAAACTGTTTTTT. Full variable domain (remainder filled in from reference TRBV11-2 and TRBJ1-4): EAGVAQSPRYKIIEKRQSVAFWCNPISGHATLYWYQQILGQGPKLLIQFQNNGVVDDSQLPKDRFSAERLKGVDSTLKIQPAKLEDSAVYLCASSLERGKLFFGSGTQLSVL.

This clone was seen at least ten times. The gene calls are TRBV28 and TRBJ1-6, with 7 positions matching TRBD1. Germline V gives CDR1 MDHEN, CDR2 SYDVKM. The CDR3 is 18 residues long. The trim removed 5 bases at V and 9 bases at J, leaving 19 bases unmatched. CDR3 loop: CASSHTTFRGPVRSPLHF. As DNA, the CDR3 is TGTGCCAGCAGTCACACCACCTTTAGGGGGCCGGTTCGTTCACCCCTCCACTTT.

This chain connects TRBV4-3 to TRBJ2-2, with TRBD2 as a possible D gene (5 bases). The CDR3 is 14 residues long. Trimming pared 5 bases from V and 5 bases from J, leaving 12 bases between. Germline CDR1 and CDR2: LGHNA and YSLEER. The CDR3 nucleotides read TGCGCCAGCAGCAAGAGGGAAGGGACCGGGGAGCTGTTTTTT. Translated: CASSKREGTGELFF.

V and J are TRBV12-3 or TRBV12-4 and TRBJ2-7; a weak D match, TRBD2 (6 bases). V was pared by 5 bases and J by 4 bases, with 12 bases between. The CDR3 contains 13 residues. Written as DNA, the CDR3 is TGTGCCAGCAGTAGGCCCCGGGGGTACGAGCAGTACTTC. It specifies CASSRPRGYEQYF.

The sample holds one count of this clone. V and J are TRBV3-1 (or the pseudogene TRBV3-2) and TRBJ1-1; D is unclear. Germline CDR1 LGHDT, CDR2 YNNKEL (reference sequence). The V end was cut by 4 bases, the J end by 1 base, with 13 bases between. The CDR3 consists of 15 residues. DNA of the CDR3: TGTGCCAGCAGCCCTACGCGGCACGGGAACACTGAAGCTTTCTTT. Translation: CASSPTRHGNTEAFF.